This T cell receptor (beta chain) was observed in a study of CD8 T cells in ankylosing spondylitis. Library preparation for TCR beta used quantitative 5'-RACE with molecular barcodes. TCRdb re-derived calls from the 5' RACE reads in MiXCR, one entry per CDR3 protein. Of 330,000 or so distinct CDR3 sequences detected, approximately 8.2% appear once; the ten largest clones hold more than 12%. Study results and limitations: Prior literature has documented some motif variants in synovial fluid and blood from reactive arthritis. It was reported that disease-linked clones were significantly enriched in matched ankylosing spondylitis synovial fluid. Apparently characteristic of ankylosing spondylitis blood was a TCR beta motif (eight highly homologous variants).

CDR1 is SGHRS, CDR2 YFSETQ, per germline. This CDR3 contains 16 residues. Losses at the gene ends were 0 bases for V and 3 bases for J; bases not matched to a gene: 8. Of note for this clonotype: Its target is unknown.

The receptor was isolated from a male donor with ankylosing spondylitis. This chain uses TRBV5-1 with TRBJ1-1, with 7 nucleotides matching TRBD1. The sequenced material came from blood, either unsorted or a sorted T cell fraction (not recorded which). CDR3 bases: TGCGCCAGCAGCTTGGCCCACAGGGGTTTCGACACTGAAGCTTTCTTT. The encoded protein is CASSLAHRGFDTEAFF. Full variable domain (missing parts from reference TRBV5-1 and TRBJ1-1): KAGVTQTPRYLIKTRGQQVTLSCSPISGHRSVSWYQQTPGQGLQFLFEYFSETQRNKGNFPGRFSGRQFSNSRSEMNVSTLELGDSALYLCASSLAHRGFDTEAFFGQGTRLTVV.